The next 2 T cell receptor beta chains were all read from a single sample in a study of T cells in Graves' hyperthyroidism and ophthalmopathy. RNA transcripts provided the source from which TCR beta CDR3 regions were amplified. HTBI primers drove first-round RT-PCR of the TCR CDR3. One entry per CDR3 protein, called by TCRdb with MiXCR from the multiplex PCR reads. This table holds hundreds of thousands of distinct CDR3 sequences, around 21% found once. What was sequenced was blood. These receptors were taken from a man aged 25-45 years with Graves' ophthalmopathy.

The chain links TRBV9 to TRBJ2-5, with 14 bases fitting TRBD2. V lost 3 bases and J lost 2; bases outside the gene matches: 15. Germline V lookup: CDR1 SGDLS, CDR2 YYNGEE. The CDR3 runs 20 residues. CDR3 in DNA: TGTGCCAGCAGCGCCAGCTCACCGGGACTAGCGGGAGAGGTTCAAGAGACCCAGTACTTC. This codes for CASSASSPGLAGEVQETQYF.

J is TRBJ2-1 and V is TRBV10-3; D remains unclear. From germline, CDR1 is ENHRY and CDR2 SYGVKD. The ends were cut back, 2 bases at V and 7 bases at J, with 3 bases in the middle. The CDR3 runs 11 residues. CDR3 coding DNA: TGTGCCATCAGTGAGACTAATGAGCAGTTCTTC. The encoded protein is CAISETNEQFF.